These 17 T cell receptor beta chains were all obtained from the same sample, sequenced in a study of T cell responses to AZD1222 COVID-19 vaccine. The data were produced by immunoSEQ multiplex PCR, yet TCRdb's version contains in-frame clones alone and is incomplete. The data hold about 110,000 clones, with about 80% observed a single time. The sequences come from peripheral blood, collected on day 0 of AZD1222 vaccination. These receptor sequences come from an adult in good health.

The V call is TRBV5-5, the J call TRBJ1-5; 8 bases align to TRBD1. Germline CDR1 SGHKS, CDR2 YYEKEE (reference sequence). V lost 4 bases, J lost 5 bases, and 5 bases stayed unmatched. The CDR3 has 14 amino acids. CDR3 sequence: CASSRTGSDQPQHF. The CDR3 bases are TGTGCCAGCAGCCGGACAGGGAGCGATCAGCCCCAGCATTTT.

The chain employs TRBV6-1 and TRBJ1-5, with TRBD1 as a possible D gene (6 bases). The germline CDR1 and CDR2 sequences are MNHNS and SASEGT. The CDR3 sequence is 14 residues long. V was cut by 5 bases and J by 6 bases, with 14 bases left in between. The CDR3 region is CASSPGGQGQPQHF. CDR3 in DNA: TGTGCCAGCAGTCCCGGGGGGCAAGGTCAGCCCCAGCATTTT.

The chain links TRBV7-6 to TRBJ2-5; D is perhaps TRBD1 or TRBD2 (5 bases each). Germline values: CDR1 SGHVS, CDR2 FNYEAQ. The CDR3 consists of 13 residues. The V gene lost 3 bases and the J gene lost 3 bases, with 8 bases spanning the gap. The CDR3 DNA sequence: TGTGCCAGCAGCTTGGGGGTTAAAGAGACCCAGTACTTC. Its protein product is CASSLGVKETQYF.

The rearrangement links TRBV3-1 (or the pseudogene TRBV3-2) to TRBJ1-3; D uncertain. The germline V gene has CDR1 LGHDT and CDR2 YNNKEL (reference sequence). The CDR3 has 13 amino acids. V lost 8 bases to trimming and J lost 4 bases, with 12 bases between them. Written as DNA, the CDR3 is TGTGCCAGCTTATCCGGGTCCGGAAACACCATATATTTT. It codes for CASLSGSGNTIYF.

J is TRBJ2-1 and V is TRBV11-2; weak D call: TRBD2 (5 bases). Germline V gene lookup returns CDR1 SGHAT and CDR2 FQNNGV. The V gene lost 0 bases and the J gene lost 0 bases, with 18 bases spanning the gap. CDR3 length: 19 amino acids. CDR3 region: CASSLEAVALPSSYNEQFF. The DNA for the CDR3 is TGTGCCAGCAGCTTAGAAGCGGTAGCCCTACCGAGCTCCTACAATGAGCAGTTCTTC.

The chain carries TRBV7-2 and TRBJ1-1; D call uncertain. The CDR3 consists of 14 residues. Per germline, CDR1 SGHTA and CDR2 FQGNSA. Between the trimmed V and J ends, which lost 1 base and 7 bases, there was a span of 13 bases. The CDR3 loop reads CASSLDRTRGEAFF. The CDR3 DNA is TGTGCCAGCAGCTTAGATCGTACGCGAGGTGAAGCTTTCTTT.

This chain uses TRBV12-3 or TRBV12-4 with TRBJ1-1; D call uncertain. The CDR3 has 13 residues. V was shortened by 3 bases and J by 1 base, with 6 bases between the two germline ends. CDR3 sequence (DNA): TGTGCCAGCAGTTTCGGTGGGAACACTGAAGCTTTCTTT. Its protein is CASSFGGNTEAFF.

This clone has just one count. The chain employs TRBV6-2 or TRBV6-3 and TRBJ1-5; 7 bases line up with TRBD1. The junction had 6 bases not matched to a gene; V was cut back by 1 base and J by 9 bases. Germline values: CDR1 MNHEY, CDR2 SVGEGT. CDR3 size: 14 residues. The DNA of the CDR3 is TGTGCCAGCAGTTACTTGGCAGGGGGACGGCCCCAGCATTTT. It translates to CASSYLAGGRPQHF.

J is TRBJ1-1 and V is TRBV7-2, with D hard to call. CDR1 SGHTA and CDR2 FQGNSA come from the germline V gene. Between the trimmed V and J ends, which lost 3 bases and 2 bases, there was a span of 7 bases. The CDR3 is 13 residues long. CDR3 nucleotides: TGTGCCAGCAGCTTGTACGTTAACACTGAAGCTTTCTTT. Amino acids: CASSLYVNTEAFF. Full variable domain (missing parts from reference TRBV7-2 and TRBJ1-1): GAGVSQSPSNKVTEKGKDVELRCDPISGHTALYWYRQSLGQGLEFLIYFQGNSAPDKSGLPSDRFSAERTGGSVSTLTIQRTQQEDSAVYLCASSLYVNTEAFFGQGTRLTVV.

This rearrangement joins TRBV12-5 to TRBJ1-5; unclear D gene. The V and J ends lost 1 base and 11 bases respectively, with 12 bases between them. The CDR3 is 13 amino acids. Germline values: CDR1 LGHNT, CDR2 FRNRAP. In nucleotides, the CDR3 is TGTGCTAGTGGTTTGGGTGAAAGCCAGGCCCAGCATTTT. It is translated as CASGLGESQAQHF. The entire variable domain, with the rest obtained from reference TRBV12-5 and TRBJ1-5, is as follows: DARVTQTPRHKVTEMGQEVTMRCQPILGHNTVFWYRQTMMQGLELLAYFRNRAPLDDSGMPKDRFSAEMPDATLATLKIQPSEPRDSAVYFCASGLGESQAQHFGDGTRLSIL.

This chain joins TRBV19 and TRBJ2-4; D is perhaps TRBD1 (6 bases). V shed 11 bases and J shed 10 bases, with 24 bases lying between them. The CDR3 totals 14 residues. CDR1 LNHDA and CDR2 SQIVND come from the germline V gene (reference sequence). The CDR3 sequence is CAAKSTGPLGIQYF. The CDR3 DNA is TGTGCCGCAAAATCGACAGGTCCCCTAGGAATTCAGTACTTC.

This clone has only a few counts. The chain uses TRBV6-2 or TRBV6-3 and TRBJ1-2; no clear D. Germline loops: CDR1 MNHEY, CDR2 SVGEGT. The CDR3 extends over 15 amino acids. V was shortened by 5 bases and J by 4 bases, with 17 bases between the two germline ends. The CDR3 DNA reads TGTGCCAGCAGTATGGGCCTGTTCCTGGGCTATGGCTACACCTTC. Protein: CASSMGLFLGYGYTF.

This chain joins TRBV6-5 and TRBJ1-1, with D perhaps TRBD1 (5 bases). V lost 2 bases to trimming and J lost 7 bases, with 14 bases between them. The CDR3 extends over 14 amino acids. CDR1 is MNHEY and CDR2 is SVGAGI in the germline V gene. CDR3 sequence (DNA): TGTGCCAGCAGTTACGGCGGCAGAACAGGTGAAGCTTTCTTT. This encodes CASSYGGRTGEAFF.

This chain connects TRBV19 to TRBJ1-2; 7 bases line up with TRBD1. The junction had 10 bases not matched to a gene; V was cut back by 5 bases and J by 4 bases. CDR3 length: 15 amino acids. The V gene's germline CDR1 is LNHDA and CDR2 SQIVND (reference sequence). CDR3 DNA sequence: TGTGCCAGTAGTGCTGACAGGGAATACGGCTATGGCTACACCTTC. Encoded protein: CASSADREYGYGYTF.

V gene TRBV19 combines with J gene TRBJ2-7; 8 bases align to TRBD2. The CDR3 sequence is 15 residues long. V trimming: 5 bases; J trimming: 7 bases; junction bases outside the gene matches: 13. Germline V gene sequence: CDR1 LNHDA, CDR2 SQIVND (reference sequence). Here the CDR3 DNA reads TGTGCCAGTAGTTCGCCTGGCGGGAGGTTGGGAGAGCAGTACTTC. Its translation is CASSSPGGRLGEQYF.

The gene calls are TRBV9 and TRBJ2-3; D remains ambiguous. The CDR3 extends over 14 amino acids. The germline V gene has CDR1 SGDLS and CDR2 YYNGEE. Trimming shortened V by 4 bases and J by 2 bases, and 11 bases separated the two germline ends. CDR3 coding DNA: TGTGCCAGCAGCCCTTCATCCTTCACAGATACGCAGTATTTT. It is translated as CASSPSSFTDTQYF.

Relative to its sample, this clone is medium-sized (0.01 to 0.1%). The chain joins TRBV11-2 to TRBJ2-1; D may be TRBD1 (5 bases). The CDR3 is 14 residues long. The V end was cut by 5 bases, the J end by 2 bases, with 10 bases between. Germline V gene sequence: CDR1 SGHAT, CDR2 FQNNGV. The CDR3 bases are TGTGCCAGCAGCGTCAGGGTTGCCTACAATGAGCAGTTCTTC. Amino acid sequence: CASSVRVAYNEQFF.